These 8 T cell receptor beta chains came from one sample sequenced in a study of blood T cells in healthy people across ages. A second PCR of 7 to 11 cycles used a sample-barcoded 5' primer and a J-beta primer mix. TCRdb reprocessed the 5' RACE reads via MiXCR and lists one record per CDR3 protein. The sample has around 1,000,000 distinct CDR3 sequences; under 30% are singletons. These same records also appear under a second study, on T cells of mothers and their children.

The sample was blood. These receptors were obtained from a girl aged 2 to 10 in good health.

The CDR3 DNA reads as TGTGCCACCAGCACATTATACCTCGGGGTGGCGAACACTGAAGCTTTCTTT. Translating it yields CATSTLYLGVANTEAFF. The rearrangement joins TRBV15 to TRBJ1-1; D remains ambiguous. In germline, CDR1 is LNHNV, CDR2 YYDKDF (reference sequence). Trimming left V 4 bases short and J 1 base short, with 19 bases between. The CDR3 loop spans 17 amino acids.

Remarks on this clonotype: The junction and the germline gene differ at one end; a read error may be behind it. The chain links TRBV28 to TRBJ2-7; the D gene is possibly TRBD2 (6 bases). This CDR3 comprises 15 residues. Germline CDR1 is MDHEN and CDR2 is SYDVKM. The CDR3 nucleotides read TGTGCCAGCAGTTTTCGGGGACTCCCCTCCCACGAGCAGTACTTC. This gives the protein CASSFRGLPSHEQYF.

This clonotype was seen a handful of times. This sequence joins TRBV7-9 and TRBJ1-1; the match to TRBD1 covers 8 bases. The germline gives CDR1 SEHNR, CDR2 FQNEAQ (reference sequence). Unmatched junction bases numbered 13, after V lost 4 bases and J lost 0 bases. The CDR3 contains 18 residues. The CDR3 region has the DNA TGTGCCAGCAGCTCGGCCCTGACAGGGGACAAAATGAACACTGAAGCTTTCTTT. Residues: CASSSALTGDKMNTEAFF.

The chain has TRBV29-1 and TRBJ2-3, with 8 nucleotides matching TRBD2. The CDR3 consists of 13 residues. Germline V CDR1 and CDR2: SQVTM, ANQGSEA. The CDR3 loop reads CSAGLVITDTQYF. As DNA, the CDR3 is TGCAGTGCGGGACTAGTTATTACAGATACGCAGTATTTT.

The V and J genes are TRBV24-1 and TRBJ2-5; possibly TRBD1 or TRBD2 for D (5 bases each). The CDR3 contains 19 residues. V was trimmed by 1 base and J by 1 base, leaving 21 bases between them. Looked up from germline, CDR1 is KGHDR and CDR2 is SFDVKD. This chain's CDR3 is CATSDLGSSRQPAQETQYF. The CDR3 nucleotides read TGTGCCACCAGTGATTTAGGTTCTAGCCGACAGCCCGCCCAAGAGACCCAGTACTTC.

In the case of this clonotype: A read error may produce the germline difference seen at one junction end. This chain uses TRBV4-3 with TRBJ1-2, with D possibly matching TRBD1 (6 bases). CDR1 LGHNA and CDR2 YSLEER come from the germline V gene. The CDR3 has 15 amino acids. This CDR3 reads CASSQDRGQGYGYAF. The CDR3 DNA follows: TGCGCCAGCAGCCAGGACCGGGGACAAGGGTATGGCTACGCCTTC.

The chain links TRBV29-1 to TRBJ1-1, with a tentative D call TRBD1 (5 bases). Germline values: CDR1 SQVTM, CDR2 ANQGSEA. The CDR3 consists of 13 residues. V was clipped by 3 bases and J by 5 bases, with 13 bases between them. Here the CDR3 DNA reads TGCAGCGTTGAGGGCAGGGCCAAGACTGAAGCTTTCTTT. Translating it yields CSVEGRAKTEAFF.

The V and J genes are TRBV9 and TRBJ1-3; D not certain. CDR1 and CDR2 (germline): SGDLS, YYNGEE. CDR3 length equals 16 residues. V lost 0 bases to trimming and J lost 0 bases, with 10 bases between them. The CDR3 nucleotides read TGTGCCAGCAGCGTAGCTGTTGGGTACTCTGGAAACACCATATATTTT. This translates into CASSVAVGYSGNTIYF.